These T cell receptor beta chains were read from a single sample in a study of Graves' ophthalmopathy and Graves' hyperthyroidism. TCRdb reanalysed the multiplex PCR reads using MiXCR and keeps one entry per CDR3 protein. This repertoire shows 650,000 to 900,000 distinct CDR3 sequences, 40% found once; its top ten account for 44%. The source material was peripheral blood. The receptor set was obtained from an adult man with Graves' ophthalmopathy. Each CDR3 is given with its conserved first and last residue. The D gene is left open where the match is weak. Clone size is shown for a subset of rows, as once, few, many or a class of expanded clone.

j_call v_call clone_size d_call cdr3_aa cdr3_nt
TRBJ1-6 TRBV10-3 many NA CAISEGPGGNSPLHF TGTGCCATCAGTGAGGGGCCGGGGGGGAATTCACCCCTCCACTTT
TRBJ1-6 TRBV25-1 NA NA CARQEGNSPLHF TGTGCCAGACAGGAGGGTAATTCACCCCTCCACTTT
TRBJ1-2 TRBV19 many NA CASSPTRAFGYTF TGTGCCAGTAGTCCGACCCGGGCATTCGGCTACACCTTC
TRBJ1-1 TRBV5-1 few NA CASSREPRGFTEAFF TGCGCCAGCAGCCGGGAGCCAAGGGGTTTCACTGAAGCTTTCTTT
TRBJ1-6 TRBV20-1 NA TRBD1 CSAGQGGQGGSPLHF TGCAGTGCTGGTCAGGGGGGACAGGGAGGTTCACCCCTCCACTTT
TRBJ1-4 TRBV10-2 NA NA CASREDGETTNEKLFF TGCGCCAGCAGAGAGGACGGGGAGACAACTAATGAAAAACTGTTTTTT
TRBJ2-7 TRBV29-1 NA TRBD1 CSNRGGQGTHEQYF TGCAGCAACCGAGGGGGACAGGGGACGCACGAGCAGTACTTC
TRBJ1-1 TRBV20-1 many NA CSAKVLNTEAFF TGCAGTGCTAAGGTATTGAACACTGAAGCTTTCTTT
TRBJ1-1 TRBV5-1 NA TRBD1 CAGQGNTEAFF TGCGCGGGACAGGGTAACACTGAAGCTTTCTTT
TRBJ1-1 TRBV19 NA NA CASSTSSQWNTEAFF TGTGCCAGTAGTACCTCGAGCCAGTGGAACACTGAAGCTTTCTTT
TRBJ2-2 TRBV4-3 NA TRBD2 CASSSGLAGINEQFF TGCGCCAGCAGCTCGGGACTAGCGGGGATCAATGAGCAGTTTTTT